This TCR beta chain was retrieved from a study of breast tumors, draining lymph nodes, adjacent tissues. TCRdb re-called the multiplex PCR reads with MiXCR, one entry per CDR3 protein. The sample consists of some 230,000 distinct CDR3 sequences, 30% to 35% of them appearing once. Findings and caveats of the study: Luminal-like breast cancer showed significantly higher tumor–nontumor repertoire similarity than basal-like. That most tumor T cells come from lymph nodes remained unproven. Findings are consistent with lymph node origin and intratumoral expansion of most tumor T cells. Compared with lymph nodes, tumors were less diverse; compared with nontumor tissue, more.

Axillary draining lymph nodes of breast cancer patients supplied the node samples. The ends were cut back, 6 bases at V and 4 bases at J, with 16 bases in the middle. Germline V gives CDR1 MNHEY, CDR2 SMNVEV (reference sequence). The length of the CDR3 is 15 residues. As regards this clonotype: Antigen unknown.

V gene TRBV27 combines with J gene TRBJ2-1; weak D call: TRBD2 (6 bases). This sequence originates from a female donor with breast cancer. Some clones in this sample may be carry-over from other donors' samples. Sequenced input: axillary lymph node tissue. The CDR3 loop is CASSLAFQVYNEQFF. In nucleotides, the CDR3 is TGTGCCAGCAGCCTAGCGTTCCAGGTTTACAATGAGCAGTTCTTC.